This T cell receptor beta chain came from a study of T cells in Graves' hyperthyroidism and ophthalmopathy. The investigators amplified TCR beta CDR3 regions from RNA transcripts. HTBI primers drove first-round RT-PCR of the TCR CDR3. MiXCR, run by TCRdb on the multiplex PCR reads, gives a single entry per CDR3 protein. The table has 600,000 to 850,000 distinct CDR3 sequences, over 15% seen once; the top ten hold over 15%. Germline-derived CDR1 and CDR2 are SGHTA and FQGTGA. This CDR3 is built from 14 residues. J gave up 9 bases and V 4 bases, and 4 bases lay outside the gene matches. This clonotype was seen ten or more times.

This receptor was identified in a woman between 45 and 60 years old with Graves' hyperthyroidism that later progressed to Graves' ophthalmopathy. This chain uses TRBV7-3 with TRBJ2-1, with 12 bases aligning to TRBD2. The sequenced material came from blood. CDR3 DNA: TGTGCCAGCAGCTCCGTACTAGCGGGGGGTGAGCAGTTCTTC. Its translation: CASSSVLAGGEQFF.